These 7 T cell receptor delta chains were sequenced from one sample in a study of gamma-delta chains in newborns, infants, children (dated 2019 in TCRdb). For sequencing, an Illumina MiSeq was employed. TCRdb reprocessed the public data with the CATT caller; entries with the same nucleotide sequence were combined afterwards. This sample is represented by 7,000 to 9,500 delta-chain clones; 22% of them were singletons. The top ten hold 4.4% of the sample. Sequenced input: blood. The receptor source for this set is a child who was a newborn, infant or young child, either healthy, febrile or measles-vaccinated (not recorded which).

As concerns this clone: A much more abundant neighbour one base away suggests this may be a read error. The sample contains more than one DNA sequence encoding this CDR3. In DNA form, the CDR3 reads TGTGCCTGCGACACGATCGGGGACCCCGATAAACTCATCTTT. The encoded protein is CACDTIGDPDKLIF. This chain connects TRDV2 to TRDJ1, with D possibly matching TRDD3 (5 bases). The CDR3 contains 14 residues. Germline assignment: CDR1 GEAIGNYY and CDR2 EKD.

There are a few counts of this clone. The junction departs from the called germline gene at one end, perhaps through a read error. The chain uses TRDV2 and TRDJ2, with 13 nucleotides matching TRDD3. Germline V CDR1 and CDR2: GEAIGNYY, EKD. This CDR3 has 18 amino acids. The DNA for the CDR3 is TGTGCCTGTGACCCTACTGGGGGATACGGAGCTTTGACAGCACGACTCTTCTTT. Protein: CACDPTGGYGALTARLFF.

This chain joins TRDV1 and TRDJ1; 8 bases are a match to TRDD3. The CDR3 loop spans 22 amino acids. J was trimmed by 0 bases and V by 1 base; bases with no gene match: 22. In germline, CDR1 is TSWWSYY, CDR2 QGS. The CDR3 here is CALGERLQQIYWGFSYTDKLIF. As DNA, the CDR3 is TGTGCTCTTGGGGAACGATTACAACAAATATACTGGGGGTTCTCCTACACCGATAAACTCATCTTT.

This clone was picked up a small number of times. The chain employs TRDV2 and TRDJ1, with 9 bases aligning to TRDD3. The CDR3 contains 15 residues. V shed 5 bases and J 0 bases; nucleotides not matched to a gene: 6. Germline V gene data show CDR1 as GEAIGNYY and CDR2 as EKD. The CDR3 DNA reads as TGTGCCTGTGGTCCACTGGGGGAGTACACCGATAAACTCATCTTT. Encoded protein: CACGPLGEYTDKLIF.

Comment on this clone: Other DNA sequences from this sample encode an identical CDR3 as well. The chain carries TRDV2 and TRDJ1, with 11 positions matching TRDD3. The CDR3 spans 15 residues. V shed 0 bases, J shed 5 bases, and the junction held 4 bases outside the gene matches. Germline assignment: CDR1 GEAIGNYY and CDR2 EKD. In DNA, the CDR3 is TGTGCCTGTGACACCCTGGGGGATACCAGGGATAAACTCATCTTT. Translation gives CACDTLGDTRDKLIF.

By its share, this clone is medium-sized. The V and J genes are TRDV2 and TRDJ1, with 11 bases that match TRDD3. V trimming: 3 bases; J trimming: 3 bases; junction bases outside the gene matches: 14. CDR1 and CDR2 (germline): GEAIGNYY, EKD. The CDR3 has 18 residues. CDR3 sequence: CACDSVERWGIRADKLIF. The CDR3 nucleotides read TGTGCCTGTGACTCGGTCGAGAGATGGGGGATACGGGCCGATAAACTCATCTTT.

The V and J genes are TRDV2 and TRDJ1; 13 bases align to TRDD3. The CDR3 loop spans 17 amino acids. With V trimmed by 0 bases and J by 0 bases, 3 bases remained unmatched. The germline V gene has CDR1 GEAIGNYY and CDR2 EKD. CDR3 residues: CACDTLLGDTYTDKLIF. CDR3 sequence (DNA): TGTGCCTGTGACACCCTACTGGGGGATACGTACACCGATAAACTCATCTTT.